A single sample gave rise to the 21 T cell receptor beta chains below, sequenced in a study of Ad26.COV2.S vaccination and SARS-CoV-2 variants. TCRdb's table, derived via immunoSEQ multiplex PCR, lists solely in-frame clones and lacks some. The sample shows 400,000 to 450,000 clones, around 93% of them seen only once. Stated treatment: some 20 received Ad26.COV2.S at low or high dose, single or two shots; a few received placebo; per-sample allocation not given. Sampling took place 63 days after the first vaccine or placebo injection. Sequencing was performed on peripheral blood, taken in a trial of Ad26.COV2.S vaccine versus placebo. These receptors originate from a person aged 18-60 years who received the Ad26.COV2.S COVID-19 vaccine or a placebo.

V is TRBV7-6 and J is TRBJ1-1, with TRBD1 matching 7 bases. CDR1 SGHVS and CDR2 FNYEAQ come from the germline V gene. The CDR3 consists of 15 residues. V gave up 5 bases and J gave up 1 base; unmatched junction bases: 7. In DNA form, the CDR3 reads TGTGCCAGCAGCCCCCCGGACAGGCGGAACACTGAAGCTTTCTTT. Its translation is CASSPPDRRNTEAFF.

Here the CDR3 reads CASSQDRTAPYEQYF. CDR3 nucleotides: TGCGCCAGCAGCCAAGATCGGACCGCGCCCTACGAGCAGTACTTC. The chain is built from TRBV4-1 and TRBJ2-7; unclear D gene. V was clipped by 0 bases and J by 2 bases, with 11 bases between them. The CDR3 is made up of 15 amino acids. Germline V gene lookup returns CDR1 MGHRA and CDR2 YSYEKL.

The J gene is TRBJ2-7, the V gene TRBV12-3 or TRBV12-4; TRBD2 agrees at 7 bases. CDR3 length: 12 amino acids. With V trimmed by 6 bases and J by 6 bases, 5 bases remained unmatched. CDR3: CASSRRLAEQYF. The CDR3 DNA reads as TGTGCCAGCAGCCGGAGACTAGCCGAGCAGTACTTC.

The chain joins TRBV19 to TRBJ2-7; no reliable D call. CDR1 and CDR2 from the germline V gene are LNHDA and SQIVND (reference sequence). The CDR3 length is 11 residues. V was clipped by 5 bases and J by 3 bases, with 5 bases between them. This CDR3 is CASSANYEQYF. The CDR3 DNA follows: TGTGCCAGTAGTGCCAACTACGAGCAGTACTTC.

This clone was picked up one time. This sample includes further DNA sequences coding for the same CDR3. The rearrangement joins TRBV7-2 to TRBJ1-3; D may be TRBD1 (5 bases). From germline, CDR1 is SGHTA and CDR2 FQGNSA. There are 14 residues in the CDR3. Deletions cut 0 bases from V and 3 bases from J, with 6 bases between. The CDR3 reads CASSLAGVGNTIYF. CDR3 nucleotide sequence: TGTGCCAGCAGCTTAGCAGGGGTTGGAAACACCATATATTTT. The full variable domain, with the rest looked up from reference TRBV7-2 and TRBJ1-3, is GAGVSQSPSNKVTEKGKDVELRCDPISGHTALYWYRQSLGQGLEFLIYFQGNSAPDKSGLPSDRFSAERTGGSVSTLTIQRTQQEDSAVYLCASSLAGVGNTIYFGEGSWLTVV.

The V call is TRBV29-1, the J call TRBJ1-1; 8 bases line up with TRBD1. After removal of 7 bases from V and 0 bases from J, the junction contained 7 bases not matched to a gene. Germline CDR1 SQVTM, CDR2 ANQGSEA. This CDR3 contains 14 residues. The CDR3 bases are TGCAGCGCCACCAGGGGGCCCTTGAACACTGAAGCTTTCTTT. Translated: CSATRGPLNTEAFF.

This clone has only one observation. The rearrangement joins TRBV25-1 to TRBJ1-4, with D uncertain. The germline CDR1 and CDR2 sequences are MGHDK and SYGVNS. With 4 bases removed from V and 9 bases from J, the gap between germline ends came to 12 bases. CDR3 size: 13 residues. CDR3 in DNA: TGTGCCAGCAGTGCCCCTGACATAAAAAAACTGTTTTTT. It is translated as CASSAPDIKKLFF.

V gene TRBV4-1 combines with J gene TRBJ2-2, with TRBD1 identical over 7 bases. There are 16 residues in the CDR3. V was clipped by 1 base and J by 4 bases; unmatched bases: 6. Germline lookup yields CDR1 MGHRA and CDR2 YSYEKL. The CDR3 reads CASSQGQGEATGELFF. CDR3 in DNA: TGCGCCAGCAGCCAAGGACAGGGCGAGGCCACCGGGGAGCTGTTTTTT.

This clone showed up just a few times. CDR3 sequence (DNA): TGCGCCAGCAGCTTCCAGGGGGGCCTCAGGTATGGCTACACCTTC. Translating it yields CASSFQGGLRYGYTF. The chain couples TRBV5-1 to TRBJ1-2, with TRBD1 matching 7 bases. CDR1 is SGHRS, CDR2 YFSETQ, per germline. CDR3 length: 15 amino acids. V lost 2 bases and J lost 5; bases outside the gene matches: 9.

This clone was counted once. This rearrangement joins TRBV29-1 to TRBJ2-1; D unclear. The CDR3 is 12 residues long. Trimming left V 6 bases short and J 10 bases short, with 16 bases between. Per germline, CDR1 SQVTM and CDR2 ANQGSEA. CDR3 loop: CSVQTGFREQFF. CDR3 in DNA: TGCAGCGTCCAAACGGGCTTTCGCGAGCAGTTCTTC.

This sequence joins TRBV7-2 and TRBJ1-2; 7 bases match TRBD1. V gave up 5 bases and J gave up 0 bases; unmatched junction bases: 6. The CDR3 has 15 amino acids. The germline V gene has CDR1 SGHTA and CDR2 FQGNSA. CDR3 coding DNA: TGTGCCAGCAGCCCGGGACAGCGGACTAACTATGGCTACACCTTC. Translating gives CASSPGQRTNYGYTF.

J is TRBJ2-7 and V is TRBV28; D is perhaps TRBD1 (6 bases). Germline assignment: CDR1 MDHEN and CDR2 SYDVKM. The V gene lost 3 bases and the J gene lost 2 bases, with 11 bases spanning the gap. The CDR3 contains 14 residues. The CDR3 protein is CASSFPDSTYEQYF. CDR3 nucleotides: TGTGCCAGCAGTTTCCCGGACAGTACCTACGAGCAGTACTTC.

CDR3 coding DNA: TGTGCCAGCAGCCCAGGGGGGGAAAATCACACCTTC. Amino acids: CASSPGGENHTF. J is TRBJ1-2 and V is TRBV9; 7 positions match TRBD1. Germline lookup yields CDR1 SGDLS and CDR2 YYNGEE. The CDR3 runs to 12 residues. V lost 4 bases to trimming and J lost 12 bases; unmatched junction nucleotides: 9.

The V gene is TRBV3-1 (or the pseudogene TRBV3-2), the J gene TRBJ2-3, with unresolved D. CDR1 LGHDT and CDR2 YNNKEL come from the germline V gene (reference sequence). The CDR3 consists of 12 residues. Trimming took off 1 base at V and 4 bases at J, with 3 bases between the two ends. The CDR3 is CASSQAADTQYF. Written as DNA, the CDR3 is TGTGCCAGCAGCCAAGCCGCAGATACGCAGTATTTT.

The V gene is TRBV5-4, the J gene TRBJ2-5; 7 bases are a match to TRBD1. Germline lookup yields CDR1 SGHNT and CDR2 YYREEE (reference sequence). With V trimmed by 5 bases and J by 1 base, 2 bases remained unmatched. This CDR3 is built from 13 residues. The CDR3 loop is CASSWDSQETQYF. In DNA, the CDR3 is TGTGCCAGCAGTTGGGACAGCCAAGAGACCCAGTACTTC.

This clone was found a few times. V gene TRBV5-6 combines with J gene TRBJ2-7; tentative D call: TRBD2 (5 bases). The ends were cut back, 0 bases at V and 0 bases at J, with 13 bases in the middle. The length of the CDR3 is 16 residues. Germline values: CDR1 SGHDT, CDR2 YYEEEE. The CDR3 protein is CASSLAAGVLSYEQYF. CDR3 nucleotides: TGTGCCAGCAGCTTGGCGGCCGGGGTCCTCTCCTACGAGCAGTACTTC.

This clone was seen a few times. V usage is TRBV4-3 and J usage is TRBJ2-2; 8 nucleotides line up with TRBD2. The V gene end was trimmed by 0 bases and the J gene end by 4 bases; junction bases not matched to a gene: 4. CDR3 length: 16 residues. Germline V lookup: CDR1 LGHNA, CDR2 YSLEER. CDR3 region: CASSQEELAATGELFF. CDR3 nucleotide sequence: TGCGCCAGCAGCCAAGAAGAACTAGCGGCCACCGGGGAGCTGTTTTTT.

The chain is built from TRBV7-9 and TRBJ2-5; the match to TRBD2 covers 9 bases. CDR3 length: 17 amino acids. The junction had 9 bases not matched to a gene; V was cut back by 4 bases and J by 0 bases. Per germline, CDR1 SEHNR and CDR2 FQNEAQ (reference sequence). The CDR3 DNA reads as TGTGCCAGCAGCTCGACTCTAGCGGGGAGCTACCAAGAGACCCAGTACTTC. The encoded protein is CASSSTLAGSYQETQYF.

This sequence joins TRBV5-5 and TRBJ2-1, with no clear D. Germline loops: CDR1 SGHKS, CDR2 YYEKEE (reference sequence). Trimming cost V 6 bases and J 0 bases, with 19 bases left between them. This CDR3 has 17 amino acids. The CDR3 nucleotides are TGTGCCAGCACCACCAACAGTGCACTTAGCTCCTACAATGAGCAGTTCTTC. Translation gives CASTTNSALSSYNEQFF. Based on the CDR3 plus reference TRBV5-5 and TRBJ2-1, the full variable domain is DAGVTQSPTHLIKTRGQQVTLRCSPISGHKSVSWYQQVLGQGPQFIFQYYEKEERGRGNFPDRFSARQFPNYSSELNVNALLLGDSALYLCASTTNSALSSYNEQFFGPGTRLTVL.

This chain uses TRBV30 with TRBJ1-2; 7 nucleotides align to TRBD1. Germline assignment: CDR1 GTSNPN and CDR2 SVGIG (reference sequence). CDR3 size: 15 residues. V was clipped by 1 base and J by 3 bases; unmatched bases: 8. The CDR3 coding sequence is TGTGCCTGGAGTGCCCCCACAGGGGCGGACTATGGCTACACCTTC. Encoded protein: CAWSAPTGADYGYTF.

The V and J genes are TRBV11-2 and TRBJ2-5; D unclear. Trimming took off 5 bases at V and 2 bases at J, with 0 bases between the two ends. The CDR3 is made up of 10 amino acids. Germline CDR1 and CDR2: SGHAT and FQNNGV. This chain's CDR3 is CASSQETQYF. CDR3 in DNA: TGTGCCAGCAGCCAAGAGACCCAGTACTTC.